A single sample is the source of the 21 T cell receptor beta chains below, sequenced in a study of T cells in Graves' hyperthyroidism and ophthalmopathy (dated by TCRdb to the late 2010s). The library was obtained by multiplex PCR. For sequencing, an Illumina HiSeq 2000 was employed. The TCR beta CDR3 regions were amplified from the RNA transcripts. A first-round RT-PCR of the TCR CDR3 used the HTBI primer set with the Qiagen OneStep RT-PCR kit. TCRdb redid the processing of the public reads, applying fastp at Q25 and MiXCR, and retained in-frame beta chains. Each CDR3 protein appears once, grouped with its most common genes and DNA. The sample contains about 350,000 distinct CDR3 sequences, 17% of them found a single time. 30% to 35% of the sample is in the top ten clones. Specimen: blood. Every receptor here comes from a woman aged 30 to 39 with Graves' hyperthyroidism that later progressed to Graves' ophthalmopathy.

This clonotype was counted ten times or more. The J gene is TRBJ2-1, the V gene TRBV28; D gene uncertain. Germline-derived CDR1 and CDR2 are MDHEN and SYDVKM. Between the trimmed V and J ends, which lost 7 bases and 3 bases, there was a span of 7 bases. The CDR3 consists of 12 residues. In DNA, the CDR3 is TGTGCCAGCAACTCATACTACAATGAGCAGTTCTTC. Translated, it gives CASNSYYNEQFF.

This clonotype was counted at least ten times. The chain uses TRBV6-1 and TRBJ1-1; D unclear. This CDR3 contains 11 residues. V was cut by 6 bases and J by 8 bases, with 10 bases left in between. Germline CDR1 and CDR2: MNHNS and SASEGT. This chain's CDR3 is CASRLPGEAFF. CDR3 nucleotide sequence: TGTGCCAGCAGGTTACCAGGAGAAGCTTTCTTT.

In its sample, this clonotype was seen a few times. CDR3 DNA sequence: TGTGCCAGCAGTAATGGGGACAGCCACAATGAGCAGTTCTTC. Amino acids: CASSNGDSHNEQFF. The chain has TRBV6-1 and TRBJ2-1; 7 positions agree with TRBD1. The V gene end was trimmed by 5 bases and the J gene end by 5 bases; junction bases not matched to a gene: 6. Germline V CDR1 and CDR2: MNHNS, SASEGT. This CDR3 is 14 amino acids long.

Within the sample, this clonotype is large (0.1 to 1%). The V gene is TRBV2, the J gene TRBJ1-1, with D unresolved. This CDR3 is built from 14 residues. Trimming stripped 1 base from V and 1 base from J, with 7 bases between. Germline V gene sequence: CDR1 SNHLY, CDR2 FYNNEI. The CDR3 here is CASSEGERNTEAFF. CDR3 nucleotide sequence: TGTGCCAGCAGTGAAGGGGAGAGGAACACTGAAGCTTTCTTT. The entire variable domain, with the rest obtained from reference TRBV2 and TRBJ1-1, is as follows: EPEVTQTPSHQVTQMGQEVILRCVPISNHLYFYWYRQILGQKVEFLVSFYNNEISEKSEIFDDQFSVERPDGSNFTLKIRSTKLEDSAMYFCASSEGERNTEAFFGQGTRLTVV.

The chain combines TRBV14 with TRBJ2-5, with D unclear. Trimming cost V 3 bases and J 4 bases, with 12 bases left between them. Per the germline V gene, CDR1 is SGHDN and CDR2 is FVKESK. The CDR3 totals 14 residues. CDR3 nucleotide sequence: TGTGCCAGCAGCCAGGCCGCGGTTCGAGAGACCCAGTACTTC. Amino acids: CASSQAAVRETQYF.

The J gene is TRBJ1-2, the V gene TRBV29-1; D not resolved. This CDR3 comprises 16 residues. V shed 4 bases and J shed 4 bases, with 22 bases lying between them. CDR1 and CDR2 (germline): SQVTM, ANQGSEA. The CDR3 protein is CSVATSVSIGSYGYTF. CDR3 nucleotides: TGCAGCGTTGCCACGTCAGTTTCTATAGGCAGCTATGGCTACACCTTC.

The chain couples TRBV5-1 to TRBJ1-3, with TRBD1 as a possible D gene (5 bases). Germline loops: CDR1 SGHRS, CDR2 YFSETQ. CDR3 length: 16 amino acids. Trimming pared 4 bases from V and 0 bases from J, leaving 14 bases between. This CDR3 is CASSPGGRHSGNTIYF. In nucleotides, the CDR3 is TGCGCCAGCAGCCCGGGGGGACGCCACTCTGGAAACACCATATATTTT.

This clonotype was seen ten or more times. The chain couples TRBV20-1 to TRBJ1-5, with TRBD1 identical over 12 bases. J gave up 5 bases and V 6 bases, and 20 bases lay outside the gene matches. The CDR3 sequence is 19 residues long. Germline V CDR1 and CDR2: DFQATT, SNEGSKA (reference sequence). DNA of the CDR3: TGCAGTGCAGCCATTTATGGGACAGGGGGCGGCGGTTTCGATCAGCCCCAGCATTTT. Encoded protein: CSAAIYGTGGGGFDQPQHF.

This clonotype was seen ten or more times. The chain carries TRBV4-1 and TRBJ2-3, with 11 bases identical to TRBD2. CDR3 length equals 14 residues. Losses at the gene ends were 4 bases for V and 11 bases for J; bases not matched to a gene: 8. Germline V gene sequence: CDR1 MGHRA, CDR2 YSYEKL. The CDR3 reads CASSLLGGTSGQYF. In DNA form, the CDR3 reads TGCGCCAGCAGCCTCCTAGGCGGGACTAGCGGGCAGTATTTT.

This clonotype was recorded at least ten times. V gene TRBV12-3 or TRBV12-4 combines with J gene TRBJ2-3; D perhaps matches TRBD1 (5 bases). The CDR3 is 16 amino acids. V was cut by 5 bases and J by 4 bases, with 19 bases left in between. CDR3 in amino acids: CASSLLERGGADTQYF. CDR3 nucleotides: TGTGCCAGCAGTCTACTGGAAAGGGGTGGGGCAGATACGCAGTATTTT.

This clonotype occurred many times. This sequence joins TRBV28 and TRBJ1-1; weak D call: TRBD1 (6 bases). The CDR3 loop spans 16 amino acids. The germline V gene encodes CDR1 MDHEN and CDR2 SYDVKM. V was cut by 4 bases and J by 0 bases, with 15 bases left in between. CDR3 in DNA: TGTGCCAGCAGTTCCGAACAGGGTTTTATGAACACTGAAGCTTTCTTT. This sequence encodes CASSSEQGFMNTEAFF. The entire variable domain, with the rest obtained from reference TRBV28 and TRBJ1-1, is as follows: DVKVTQSSRYLVKRTGEKVFLECVQDMDHENMFWYRQDPGLGLRLIYFSYDVKMKEKGDIPEGYSVSREKKERFSLILESASTNQTSMYLCASSSEQGFMNTEAFFGQGTRLTVV.

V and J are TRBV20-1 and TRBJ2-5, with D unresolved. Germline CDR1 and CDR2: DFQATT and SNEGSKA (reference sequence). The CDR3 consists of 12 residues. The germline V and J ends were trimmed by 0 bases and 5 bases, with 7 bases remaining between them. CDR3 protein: CSARDRLETQYF. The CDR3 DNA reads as TGCAGTGCTAGAGATCGGTTGGAGACCCAGTACTTC.

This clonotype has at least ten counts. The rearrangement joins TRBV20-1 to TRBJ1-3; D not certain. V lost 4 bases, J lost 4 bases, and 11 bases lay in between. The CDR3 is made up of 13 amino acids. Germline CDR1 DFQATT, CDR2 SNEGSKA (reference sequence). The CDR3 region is CSAISGIGNTIYF. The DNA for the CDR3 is TGCAGTGCTATTTCGGGGATCGGAAACACCATATATTTT.

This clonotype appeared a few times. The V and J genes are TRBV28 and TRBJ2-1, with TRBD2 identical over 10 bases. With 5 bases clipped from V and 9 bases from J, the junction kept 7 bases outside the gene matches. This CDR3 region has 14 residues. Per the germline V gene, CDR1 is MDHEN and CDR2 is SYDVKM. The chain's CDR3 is CASSQAAGGPEQFF. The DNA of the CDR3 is TGTGCCAGCAGTCAGGCAGCGGGAGGGCCTGAGCAGTTCTTC.

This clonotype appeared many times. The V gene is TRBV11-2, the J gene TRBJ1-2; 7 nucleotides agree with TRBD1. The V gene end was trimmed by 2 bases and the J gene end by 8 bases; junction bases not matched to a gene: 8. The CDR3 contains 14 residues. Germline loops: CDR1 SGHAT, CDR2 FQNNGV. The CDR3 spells CASSLSTGAGGYTF. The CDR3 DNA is TGTGCCAGCAGCTTATCAACAGGGGCGGGAGGCTACACCTTC.

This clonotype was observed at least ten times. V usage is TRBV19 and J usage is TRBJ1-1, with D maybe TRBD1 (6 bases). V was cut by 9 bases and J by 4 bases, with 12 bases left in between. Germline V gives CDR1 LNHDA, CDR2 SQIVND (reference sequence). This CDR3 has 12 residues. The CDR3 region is CARYTGSTEAFF. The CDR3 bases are TGTGCCAGATACACAGGGTCCACTGAAGCTTTCTTT.

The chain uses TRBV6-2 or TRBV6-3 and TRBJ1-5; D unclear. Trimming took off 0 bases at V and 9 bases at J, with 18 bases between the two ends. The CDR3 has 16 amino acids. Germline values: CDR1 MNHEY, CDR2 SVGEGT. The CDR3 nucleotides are TGTGCCAGCAGTTACTCGGAGAGGGAGGAAGGTCTGCCCCAGCATTTT. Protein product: CASSYSEREEGLPQHF.

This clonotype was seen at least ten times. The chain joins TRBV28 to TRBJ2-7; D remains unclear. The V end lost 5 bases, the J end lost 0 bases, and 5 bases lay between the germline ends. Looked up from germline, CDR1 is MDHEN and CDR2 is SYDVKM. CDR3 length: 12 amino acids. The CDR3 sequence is CASSPPSYEQYF. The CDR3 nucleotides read TGTGCCAGCAGTCCACCCTCCTACGAGCAGTACTTC.

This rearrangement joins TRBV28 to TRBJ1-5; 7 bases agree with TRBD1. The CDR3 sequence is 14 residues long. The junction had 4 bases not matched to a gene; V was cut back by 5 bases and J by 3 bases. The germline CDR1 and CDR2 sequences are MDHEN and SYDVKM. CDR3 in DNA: TGTGCCAGCAGTCGGGACAGCACCAATCAGCCCCAGCATTTT. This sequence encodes CASSRDSTNQPQHF. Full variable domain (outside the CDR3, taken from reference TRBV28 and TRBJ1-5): DVKVTQSSRYLVKRTGEKVFLECVQDMDHENMFWYRQDPGLGLRLIYFSYDVKMKEKGDIPEGYSVSREKKERFSLILESASTNQTSMYLCASSRDSTNQPQHFGDGTRLSIL.

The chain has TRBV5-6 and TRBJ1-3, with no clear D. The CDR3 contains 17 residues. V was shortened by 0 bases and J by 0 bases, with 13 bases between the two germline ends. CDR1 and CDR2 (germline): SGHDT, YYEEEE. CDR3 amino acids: CASSLGLRTFSGNTIYF. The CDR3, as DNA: TGTGCCAGCAGCTTGGGGCTGCGGACCTTCTCTGGAAACACCATATATTTT. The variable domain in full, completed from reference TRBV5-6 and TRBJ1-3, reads DAGVTQSPTHLIKTRGQQVTLRCSPKSGHDTVSWYQQALGQGPQFIFQYYEEEERQRGNFPDRFSGHQFPNYSSELNVNALLLGDSALYLCASSLGLRTFSGNTIYFGEGSWLTVV.

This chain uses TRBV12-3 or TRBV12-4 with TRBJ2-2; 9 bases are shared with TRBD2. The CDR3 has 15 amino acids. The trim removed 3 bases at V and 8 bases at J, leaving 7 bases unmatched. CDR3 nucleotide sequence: TGTGCCAGCAGTTTGGGACTAGCCTCCGGGGGGGAGCTGTTTTTT. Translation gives CASSLGLASGGELFF.